The present T cell receptor (beta chain) was sequenced within a study of cytomegalovirus exposure and HLA in healthy donors (dated by TCRdb to 2017 to 2019). Some background on the complete study: In an earlier analysis of about 560 of the donors, about 270 Gb of sequence data and 100 million or so unique TCR beta sequences from about 179 million T cells were reported. An early release covering about 600 HLA-typed donors comprised approximately 290 gigabases of sequencing data and 85 million or so unique TCR sequences. The genetic ancestry cluster associated with self-reported Caucasian donors included 81% of the approximately 410 genotyped donors. The study aimed to test whether cataloging public T cell receptors could reveal signatures of past pathogen exposure. The study used immunosequencing to profile the T cell repertoires of approximately 630 subjects and linked those repertoires to cytomegalovirus serostatus. Besides the first cohort of roughly 700 subjects, a separate validation cohort made up of 120 different subjects was used. High-throughput TCR immunosequencing, statistical association of individual TCRs with disease status, and machine learning were combined to predict cytomegalovirus infection status. A later analysis re-examined previously published TCR beta repertoires from hundreds of donors and added high-resolution HLA genotyping to investigate patterns of TCR occurrence. Rather than drawing on any new phenotypic data, the later analysis identified candidate immune exposures from TCR beta sequences and the way those sequences occurred across donors. An earlier analysis of several hundred of the donors used high-throughput TCR beta sequencing to judge whether each TCR beta V gene segment behaved as functional or pseudogenic. Donor age, sex, ethnicity and CMV serostatus were compiled together with the repertoire data. A later genetic analysis used genome-wide SNP genotypes for about 55% of the 666 donors, treating that subset as a discovery cohort. Every repertoire in the discovery cohort had been generated on one and the same sequencing platform. Class I and class II HLA loci were covered by the typing at four-digit resolution. Typing coverage differed by locus: A, B, C, DRB1 and DQB1 were typed in about 620-640 donors, DQA1 in about 550, DPA1 in approximately 610, and DPB1 in just under 490. About five DR-DQ haplotypes were handled as single units for association and clustering because linkage in the cohort was strong. Across approximately 400 genotyped donors of the cohort, an average of about 220,000 unique TCR beta nucleotide sequences per donor were sequenced, and approximately 19% of those sequences were non-productive. Paper-wide results and their limitations: The presence/absence analyses assumed that sequencing depth was roughly uniform across donors, and that assumption may not be true. A later analysis found that HLA-associated TCR beta chains were more clonally expanded and had lower generation probabilities than equally common non-associated chains. Roughly 17 rarely observed V segments, including chromosome 9 orphons, were excluded from the earlier analysis of some 590 of the donors because counts were too low. Some IMGT-functional V segments, including TRBV6-2 and TRBV6-3, could not be told apart with the 87-base-pair reads, so those segments were excluded. A further reported finding was that TCR beta sequences accurately predicted the HLA-A and HLA-B alleles for most subjects in the first cohort. A group of highly shared sequence variants was considered likely to be a technical artifact of the sequencing pipeline. Most TCR sequences were observed very rarely across donors, whereas some public TCRs were present in many individuals. The classifier was reported to diagnose cytomegalovirus status with high specificity and sensitivity in both the original and validation cohorts. Linkage disequilibrium might explain the correlated functional status among segregating V segments, but an unknown experimental factor could not be excluded. HLA typing was unavailable for some donors at each locus, so association tests used only the typed subset. In a later genetic analysis, a missense DCLRE1C variant was associated with V-gene and J-gene trimming of TCR beta chains, and the association was replicated in an independent cohort. Compared with the roughly 700-donor mean, donors in an Asian-associated ancestry cluster had fewer N-insertions in productive TCRs, according to a later genetic analysis. In a later analysis, 16,951 TCR beta sequences were associated with specific HLA alleles at a false discovery rate of 0.05. When HLA alleles, especially DR and DQ, strongly co-occurred, TCR associations were difficult to assign to individual alleles. This cohort had only TCR beta chains sequenced, and the lack of alpha or paired-chain data limited which features could be detected. Immune exposure information for the cohort was limited to CMV serostatus. In a later analysis, TCR association rates were found to vary across HLA loci, with the most associated TCRs seen for DRB1 alleles and the fewest for HLA-C alleles. According to the authors, the approach could potentially be generalized to other disease states and immunological phenotypes. The study listed around 160 TCR beta chains as associated with cytomegalovirus. An earlier analysis of around 500 of the donors showed that most TCR beta V segments appeared in productive rearrangements either about 87% or about 30% of the time, which broadly matched IMGT annotations. According to a later analysis, most CMV-associated TCR beta chains appeared to be HLA-restricted, and the HLA associations seemed to be driven largely by CMV exposure. According to a later analysis, parvovirus B19, influenza, CMV and Epstein-Barr virus appeared linked to several top co-occurrence clusters. Three of the identified cytomegalovirus-associated TCR beta chains were confirmed in vitro to be specific for cytomegalovirus antigens.

Libraries were prepared through the immunoSEQ multiplex PCR assay. The multiplex PCR relied on a mix of 60 forward primers for TCR Vbeta segments and 13 reverse primers for TCR Jbeta segments. A multiplex PCR assay on genomic DNA amplified the CDR3 region of rearranged TCR beta genes. The amplified TCR beta libraries were sequenced on the Illumina HiSeq System as 87-base-pair reads. The published analysis was carried out like this. Across the 500 to 850 repertoires, a later analysis counted 75 million to 90 million unique TCR beta chains, approximately 10 million of which were shared by at least two donors. Raw reads were error-corrected and collapsed into unique sequences with a nearest-neighbor algorithm that merged closely related sequences to remove PCR and sequencing errors. Alignment of CDR3 sequences to IMGT reference sequences was used to assign V, D and J gene segments. For a sequence to be retained, at least a six-nucleotide match to both a V gene segment and a J gene segment was required. Rearrangements were called productive when the CDR3 lacked stop codons and stayed in frame with V and J; all others were non-productive. CDR3 was defined by IMGT convention, running from the second conserved V-encoded cysteine to the conserved J-encoded phenylalanine. The earlier analysis of 587 of the donors excluded sequences that lacked an unambiguous match to a single V gene segment. In an earlier analysis of around 600 of the donors, V segments were called functional above 56.7% productive rearrangements and were called segregating when the between-donor standard deviation exceeded 5%. A statistical classification framework was built to diagnose cytomegalovirus status from the catalog of TCR beta chain sequences. In a later analysis, TCR nucleotide sequences were compared against IMGT/GENE-DB human TR gene sequences so that V and J genes could be assigned. In a later analysis, CDR3 sequences and most-parsimonious VDJ recombination scenarios were assigned using the TCRdist pipeline. A later analysis defined each TCR beta chain by its CDR3 amino acid sequence plus V-gene family, and excluded reads lacking a unique V-gene family. In a later analysis, several hundred highly shared, low-generation-probability nucleotide sequences were removed to address suspected cross-contamination and a sequencing artifact. For each public chain, a later analysis derived a clonal expansion index from normalized ranks of inferred template counts within each repertoire. Generation probabilities in a later analysis came from a VDJ recombination model fitted to out-of-frame rearrangements, and those results were checked against IGoR. In a later analysis, TCR-TCR, TCR-HLA and TCR-CMV co-occurrence was scored with hypergeometric tests, and a repertoire-size bias correction was applied to TCR pairs. False discovery rates were estimated in a later analysis by permuting HLA or CMV assignments 20 times. In a later analysis, co-occurring TCRs were grouped with DBSCAN, and TCRdist sequence similarity was added when clustering was performed within HLA-allele-positive subsets. Repertoires with fewer than 30,000 or more than 120,000 public chains were left out of co-occurrence clustering, as were roughly five repertoires with anomalous nucleotide sharing. TCRdb carries this immuneACCESS record with in-frame sequences only. Its versions omit some clonotypes, under half of them owing to an unresolved V gene in the studies checked, with the rest unexplained. Clone size and V and J calls were adopted from that table, with D and trimming inferred from the DNA. The sample table holds nearly 110,000 clones, of which more than 70% were seen once. The biggest ten clones account for about 8% of the sample.

The CDR3, from cysteine to phenylalanine, totals 14 residues. Only the CDR3 DNA is retained, 42 bases long and in frame from the first base. CDR1 and CDR2 were assigned from the germline V gene as SNHLY and FYNNEI. Trimming takes 5 bases from V and 2 bases from J, and the germline ends sit 13 bases apart. As to this clone: The antigen this receptor binds is unknown. Per-nucleotide qualities are absent, and no much larger clonotype sits a single base away.

The cohort consisted of some 670 healthy bone marrow donors. All cohort members were sampled while nominally healthy, although unrecorded immune exposures were likely present. The donor tested CMV seronegative, placing the donor among the 300 to 400 seronegative members of the cohort. Every donor gave a peripheral blood sample, and the peripheral blood mononuclear cells from that sample were used for TCR beta sequencing. The Qiagen DNeasy Blood Extraction Kit was used to extract genomic DNA from the blood cell samples. This receptor was taken from a man in his thirties or forties in good health and CMV-seronegative. The chain is encoded by TRBV2 joined to TRBJ2-7; the D gene is perhaps TRBD1, from 5 matching bases. The sample comprised PBMCs. The nucleotide sequence is TGTGCCAGCAGTCCATTCCGACAGACCTACGAGCAGTACTTC. Its protein product is CASSPFRQTYEQYF.